This passage covers 22 T cell receptor beta chains from one sample sequenced in a study of shared clonotypes between healthy human individuals. CD45RO-negative CD8 cells positively selected for CCR7 made up the naive population, which excluded terminally differentiated effector memory CD45RA+ cells. The protocol was immunoSEQ multiplex PCR, while the TCRdb copy is restricted to in-frame clones and leaves out a portion. The sample has millions of clones, under 95% seen once. The source material was naive CD8+ T cells from PBMCs. Receptors were obtained from a man between 18 and 29 years old in good health. Some clones in this sample may be carry-over from other donors' samples.

The chain links TRBV7-3 to TRBJ2-3, with D perhaps matching TRBD1 (6 bases). Germline assignment: CDR1 SGHTA and CDR2 FQGTGA. The CDR3 covers 15 residues. V was cut by 5 bases and J by 4 bases, with 16 bases left in between. CDR3: CASSPLQGQADTQYF. In nucleotides, the CDR3 is TGTGCCAGCAGCCCGCTGCAGGGGCAGGCAGATACGCAGTATTTT.

This clone was seen a single time. This chain joins TRBV7-8 and TRBJ2-7; D is undetermined. With 1 base removed from V and 0 bases from J, the gap between germline ends came to 10 bases. The CDR3 extends over 15 amino acids. Germline-derived CDR1 and CDR2 are SGHVS and FQNEAQ. CDR3 sequence reads: CASSLETYVSYEQYF. CDR3 in DNA: TGTGCCAGCAGCTTAGAGACTTACGTCTCCTACGAGCAGTACTTC.

The rearrangement uses TRBV28 and TRBJ2-1; 12 bases agree with TRBD2. The CDR3 runs to 17 residues. After removal of 6 bases from V and 3 bases from J, the junction contained 9 bases not matched to a gene. The germline V gene has CDR1 MDHEN and CDR2 SYDVKM. The CDR3 protein is CASSHTRLAGDYNEQFF. DNA for the CDR3: TGTGCCAGCAGCCATACCCGACTAGCGGGAGACTACAATGAGCAGTTCTTC.

This chain connects TRBV7-9 to TRBJ2-6; no reliable D call. The germline V gene encodes CDR1 SEHNR and CDR2 FQNEAQ (reference sequence). The V gene lost 1 base and the J gene lost 4 bases, with 11 bases spanning the gap. The CDR3 is made up of 16 amino acids. The CDR3 bases are TGTGCCAGCAGCTTAGGGGTCACGCCAGGGGCCAACGTCCTGACTTTC. Protein product: CASSLGVTPGANVLTF.

On this clone: Different DNA sequences within this sample yield the same CDR3. The chain has TRBV7-9 and TRBJ2-2; D possibly uses TRBD1 or TRBD2 (5 bases each). The CDR3 runs to 15 residues. V gave up 5 bases and J gave up 0 bases, with 10 bases separating them. Germline V gives CDR1 SEHNR, CDR2 FQNEAQ (reference sequence). The CDR3 nucleotides are TGTGCCAGCAGCCCCGGGACCGCGAACACCGGGGAGCTGTTTTTT. This sequence encodes CASSPGTANTGELFF.

V is TRBV2 and J is TRBJ2-2; 9 nucleotides line up with TRBD2. With 4 bases clipped from V and 3 bases from J, the junction kept 18 bases outside the gene matches. This CDR3 contains 20 residues. Per germline, CDR1 SNHLY and CDR2 FYNNEI. The CDR3 is CASSVYSGSKWKADTGELFF. DNA for the CDR3: TGTGCCAGCAGTGTGTATAGCGGGAGCAAGTGGAAAGCTGACACCGGGGAGCTGTTTTTT. Together with reference TRBV2 and TRBJ2-2, the CDR3 gives the full variable domain: EPEVTQTPSHQVTQMGQEVILRCVPISNHLYFYWYRQILGQKVEFLVSFYNNEISEKSEIFDDQFSVERPDGSNFTLKIRSTKLEDSAMYFCASSVYSGSKWKADTGELFFGEGSRLTVL.

This rearrangement joins TRBV11-2 to TRBJ2-1; 9 nucleotides line up with TRBD1. The trim removed 3 bases at V and 3 bases at J, leaving 15 bases unmatched. Germline CDR1 is SGHAT and CDR2 is FQNNGV. The CDR3 contains 19 residues. Written as DNA, the CDR3 is TGTGCCAGCAGCTTGTTCCTTATAATGGGACAGGGTCTCTACAATGAGCAGTTCTTC. This translates into CASSLFLIMGQGLYNEQFF.

The chain couples TRBV28 to TRBJ2-3; the D gene is possibly TRBD1 (6 bases). The CDR3 runs 14 residues. CDR1 is MDHEN and CDR2 is SYDVKM in the germline V gene. V was pared by 6 bases and J by 2 bases, with 12 bases between. Here the CDR3 DNA reads TGTGCCAGCAGGTGGACAGAATCCACAGATACGCAGTATTTT. Translation: CASRWTESTDTQYF.

V is TRBV23-1 and J is TRBJ1-5; D possibly corresponds to TRBD1 (5 bases). TRBV23-1 is marked as an open reading frame, function uncertain. Trimming stripped 5 bases from V and 4 bases from J, with 15 bases between. This CDR3 is built from 15 residues. The CDR3 reads CASSFSGGRNQPQHF. CDR3 coding DNA: TGCGCCAGCAGTTTCTCGGGGGGACGAAATCAGCCCCAGCATTTT.

This chain links TRBV27 with TRBJ2-5; D might be TRBD2 (6 bases). The V and J ends lost 10 bases and 4 bases respectively, with 25 bases between them. This CDR3 region has 16 residues. CDR1 is MNHEY and CDR2 is SMNVEV in the germline V gene (reference sequence). Here the CDR3 DNA reads TGTGCCACAAGACCCTCAGGGCGGGGAATCTCAGAGACCCAGTACTTC. The encoded protein is CATRPSGRGISETQYF.

The chain couples TRBV9 to TRBJ2-7, with 9 bases that match TRBD1. Germline V gene data show CDR1 as SGDLS and CDR2 as YYNGEE. CDR3 size: 14 residues. V trimming: 3 bases; J trimming: 5 bases; junction bases outside the gene matches: 6. The CDR3 sequence is CASSGGQGLNEQYF. The CDR3 nucleotides are TGTGCCAGCAGCGGGGGACAGGGTCTGAACGAGCAGTACTTC. Combining the CDR3 with reference TRBV9 and TRBJ2-7 gives the whole variable domain DSGVTQTPKHLITATGQRVTLRCSPRSGDLSVYWYQQSLDQGLQFLIQYYNGEERAKGNILERFSAQQFPDLHSELNLSSLELGDSALYFCASSGGQGLNEQYFGPGTRLTVT.

V gene TRBV27 combines with J gene TRBJ2-3; TRBD2 might be the D (6 bases). Germline CDR1 reads MNHEY; CDR2 reads SMNVEV (reference sequence). Trimming left V 6 bases short and J 3 bases short, with 19 bases between. CDR3 size: 16 residues. In DNA form, the CDR3 reads TGTGCCAGCAGCCCTTCCCGGGACTCGATTACAGATACGCAGTATTTT. Protein: CASSPSRDSITDTQYF.

The genes are TRBV27 and TRBJ2-6; TRBD2 is a possible D gene (6 bases). There are 18 residues in the CDR3. Trimming pared 2 bases from V and 0 bases from J, leaving 14 bases between. The V gene's germline CDR1 is MNHEY and CDR2 SMNVEV (reference sequence). CDR3 sequence: CASSLIGGTPSGANVLTF. Here the CDR3 DNA reads TGTGCCAGCAGTTTAATCGGGGGAACCCCCTCTGGGGCCAACGTCCTGACTTTC.

The V call is TRBV6-6, the J call TRBJ2-7; 11 bases fit TRBD2. Trimming cost V 5 bases and J 6 bases; bases outside gene matches: 6. From germline, CDR1 is MNHNY and CDR2 SVGAGI (reference sequence). This CDR3 comprises 14 residues. The CDR3 here is CASSILAGGVEQYF. The CDR3 DNA follows: TGTGCCAGCAGTATTCTAGCGGGAGGCGTCGAGCAGTACTTC.

V is TRBV27 and J is TRBJ2-2; the match to TRBD2 covers 12 bases. The CDR3 extends over 18 amino acids. Germline V gene lookup returns CDR1 MNHEY and CDR2 SMNVEV (reference sequence). V trimming: 6 bases; J trimming: 5 bases; junction bases outside the gene matches: 13. This CDR3 reads CASSPGLAGTAGTGELFF. The DNA of the CDR3 is TGTGCCAGCAGCCCAGGACTAGCGGGAACGGCAGGGACCGGGGAGCTGTTTTTT.

The chain carries TRBV11-2 and TRBJ2-7; TRBD2 aligns across 7 bases. The germline CDR1 and CDR2 sequences are SGHAT and FQNNGV. CDR3 length: 15 amino acids. With 4 bases clipped from V and 7 bases from J, the junction kept 13 bases outside the gene matches. The chain's CDR3 is CASSWQRDLSREQYF. The CDR3 DNA reads TGTGCCAGCAGCTGGCAGCGGGACCTCTCGAGAGAGCAGTACTTC.

The V and J genes are TRBV7-8 and TRBJ2-7; TRBD2 aligns across 7 bases. The CDR3 length is 15 residues. Germline CDR1 reads SGHVS; CDR2 reads FQNEAQ. V was clipped by 5 bases and J by 1 base; unmatched bases: 8. The CDR3, as DNA: TGTGCCAGCAGCCCCGGCCCCGGGGGGTCCTACGAGCAGTACTTC. It encodes CASSPGPGGSYEQYF.

About this clone: The sample has other DNA sequences that encode this CDR3 too. The CDR3 nucleotides read TGTGCCAGCAGCGTCGGGACGGCTAGCACAGATACGCAGTATTTT. Its protein product is CASSVGTASTDTQYF. This chain connects TRBV9 to TRBJ2-3, with D tentatively TRBD1 or TRBD2 (5 bases each). The V and J ends lost 2 bases and 0 bases respectively, with 10 bases between them. The CDR3 loop spans 15 amino acids. The germline gives CDR1 SGDLS, CDR2 YYNGEE.

The gene calls are TRBV6-1 and TRBJ1-1; 10 nucleotides match TRBD1. Germline V gene lookup returns CDR1 MNHNS and CDR2 SASEGT. V shed 2 bases and J 4 bases; nucleotides not matched to a gene: 10. There are 17 residues in the CDR3. CDR3 region: CASSEIAGTGVSTEAFF. The CDR3 region has the DNA TGTGCCAGCAGTGAAATAGCCGGGACAGGGGTGAGCACTGAAGCTTTCTTT.

The rearrangement links TRBV19 to TRBJ2-1; D is undetermined. Germline V gene data show CDR1 as LNHDA and CDR2 as SQIVND (reference sequence). CDR3 length: 19 residues. V was clipped by 3 bases and J by 0 bases, with 21 bases between them. CDR3 region: CASSIPGPVLNLSYNEQFF. CDR3 nucleotides: TGTGCCAGTAGTATCCCAGGTCCGGTCCTGAACCTCTCCTACAATGAGCAGTTCTTC.

The chain combines TRBV11-2 with TRBJ2-1; 7 positions agree with TRBD1. Unmatched junction bases numbered 7, after V lost 1 base and J lost 10 bases. The CDR3 runs 14 residues. The germline gives CDR1 SGHAT, CDR2 FQNNGV. The DNA for the CDR3 is TGTGCCAGCAGCTTAGTAGTGTGGGGACAGGAGCAGTTCTTC. Residues: CASSLVVWGQEQFF.

The V call is TRBV28, the J call TRBJ2-7; maybe TRBD2 (5 bases). The CDR3 contains 13 residues. Trimming cost V 6 bases and J 3 bases, with 12 bases left between them. Germline CDR1 reads MDHEN; CDR2 reads SYDVKM. CDR3 sequence: CASSSAAGYEQYF. CDR3 nucleotide sequence: TGTGCCAGCAGCTCAGCGGCGGGCTACGAGCAGTACTTC.